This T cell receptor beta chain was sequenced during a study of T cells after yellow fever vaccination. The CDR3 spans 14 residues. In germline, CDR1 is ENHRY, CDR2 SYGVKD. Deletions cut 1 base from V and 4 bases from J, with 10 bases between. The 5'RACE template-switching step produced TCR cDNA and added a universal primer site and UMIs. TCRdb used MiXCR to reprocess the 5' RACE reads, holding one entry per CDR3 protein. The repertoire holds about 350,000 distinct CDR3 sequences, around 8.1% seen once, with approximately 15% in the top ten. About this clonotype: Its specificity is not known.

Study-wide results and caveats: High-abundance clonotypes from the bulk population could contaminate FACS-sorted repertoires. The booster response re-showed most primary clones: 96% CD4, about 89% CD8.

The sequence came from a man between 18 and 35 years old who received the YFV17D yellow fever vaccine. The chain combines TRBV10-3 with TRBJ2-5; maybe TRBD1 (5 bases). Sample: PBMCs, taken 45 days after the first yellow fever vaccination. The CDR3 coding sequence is TGTGCCATCAGTGAGTGGACAATCACAGAGACCCAGTACTTC. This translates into CAISEWTITETQYF.